These T cell receptor beta chains were read from a single sample in a study of technical replicates of blood from a handful of donors. The repertoire was sequenced with immunoSEQ multiplex PCR; TCRdb's copy has only in-frame clones and lacks some. The profile shows tens of thousands of clones, about 96% of them singletons. The sequenced sample was T cells isolated from PBMCs. All receptors derive from a human donor in good health. Both conserved end residues are part of each CDR3. Each record gives: clone size, D gene, V gene, J gene, CDR3 protein, CDR3 DNA. D genes are given only for firm matches. Clone sizes are given selectively: once, few, many, or a class where the clone is expanded.

>.|.|TRBV30|TRBJ1-2
CAWSSGGGYTF
TGTGCCTGGAGTTCGGGGGGCGGCTACACCTTC
>.|.|TRBV30|TRBJ2-7
CAWSVGVTAPYEQYF
TGTGCCTGGAGTGTAGGTGTAACAGCTCCCTACGAGCAGTACTTC
>.|.|TRBV30|TRBJ2-1
CAWSDPPLAQNEQFF
TGTGCCTGGAGCGACCCCCCACTAGCACAAAATGAGCAGTTCTTC
>.|.|TRBV5-4|TRBJ2-2
CASSPSTGELFF
TGTGCCAGCAGCCCGTCCACCGGGGAGCTGTTTTTT
>.|.|TRBV7-9|TRBJ1-2
CASSFGLPYGYTF
TGTGCCAGCAGCTTCGGACTCCCCTATGGCTACACCTTC
>.|TRBD1|TRBV10-3|TRBJ2-1
CAISSGQLDEQFF
TGTGCCATCAGCTCGGGACAGTTGGATGAGCAGTTCTTC
>.|TRBD2|TRBV14|TRBJ2-7
CASSQFVFGGDEQYF
TGTGCCAGCAGCCAATTCGTGTTTGGGGGGGACGAGCAGTACTTC
>once|.|TRBV11-3|TRBJ1-2
CASSPTGRYGYTF
TGTGCCAGCAGCCCCACAGGGAGATATGGCTACACCTTC
>.|TRBD1|TRBV29-1|TRBJ2-2
CSVYDRGLTGAGELFF
TGCAGCGTTTACGACAGGGGGCTAACGGGAGCCGGGGAGCTGTTTTTT
>.|.|TRBV5-4|TRBJ1-3
CASRKEVSGNTIYF
TGTGCCAGCAGAAAGGAGGTCTCTGGAAACACCATATATTTT
>.|TRBD1|TRBV10-1|TRBJ1-5
CASSESTRTGLNQPQHF
TGCGCCAGCAGTGAGTCTACCCGGACAGGATTGAATCAGCCCCAGCATTTT
>.|TRBD1|TRBV18|TRBJ2-3
CASSPTGQSTDTQYF
TGTGCCAGCTCACCAACGGGACAGAGCACAGATACGCAGTATTTT
>.|.|TRBV19|TRBJ2-2
CASSTSTGELFF
TGTGCCAGTAGTACCTCCACCGGGGAGCTGTTTTTT
>.|.|TRBV6-5|TRBJ2-7
CATQQAYEQYF
TGTGCCACCCAACAGGCCTACGAGCAGTACTTC
>.|TRBD1|TRBV7-9|TRBJ1-1
CASSLARTGGTEAFF
TGTGCCAGCAGCTTAGCCCGGACAGGGGGGACTGAAGCTTTCTTT
>few|.|TRBV5-1|TRBJ1-1
CASLEGLGLDTEAFF
TGCGCCAGCCTGGAGGGTCTGGGGCTTGACACTGAAGCTTTCTTT
>once|.|TRBV5-6|TRBJ2-5
CASSLAGRETQYF
TGTGCCAGCAGCTTGGCAGGGAGGGAGACCCAGTACTTC
>.|.|TRBV28|TRBJ1-5
CASSYRDSNQPQHF
TGTGCCAGCAGTTACAGGGATAGCAATCAGCCCCAGCATTTT
>.|.|TRBV6-6|TRBJ1-3
CASTPRATGNTIYF
TGTGCCAGCACCCCGAGGGCCACTGGAAACACCATATATTTT
>.|.|TRBV6-6|TRBJ1-2
CASSPNRGYTF
TGTGCCAGCAGCCCCAACAGGGGCTACACCTTC
>.|TRBD2|TRBV2|TRBJ2-1
CASTGLADVQFF
TGTGCCAGCACTGGACTAGCGGACGTACAGTTCTTC
>.|.|TRBV4-2|TRBJ2-3
CASSQEGPKDTQYF
TGTGCCAGCAGCCAAGAGGGGCCCAAGGATACGCAGTATTTT
>.|.|TRBV9|TRBJ1-5
CASSVAKQPYSNQPQHF
TGTGCCAGCAGCGTTGCCAAACAGCCGTATAGCAATCAGCCCCAGCATTTT
>.|.|TRBV5-4|TRBJ1-2
CASSLWSLGGGYTF
TGTGCCAGCAGCTTGTGGTCTTTGGGGGGTGGCTACACCTTC
>.|TRBD2|TRBV7-9|TRBJ2-1
CASSPGLAGEQFF
TGTGCCAGCAGCCCGGGACTAGCAGGGGAGCAGTTCTTC
>.|.|TRBV27|TRBJ1-2
CASSFAAGGYGYTF
TGTGCCAGCAGTTTCGCGGCGGGGGGCTATGGCTACACCTTC